This is a list of T cell receptor beta chains from one sample in a study of blood T cell repertoires in COVID-19. Produced via immunoSEQ multiplex PCR; TCRdb's table is partial and in-frame only. In the table there are 55,000 to 80,000 clones, more than 75% of which are singletons. Sequencing input: peripheral blood. Every receptor here comes from a woman in her fifties or sixties with acute or convalescent COVID-19. Both conserved end residues are part of each CDR3. A D gene is named only where the DNA matches it firmly. Clone size is given for some rows only: seen once, a few or many times, or a class if the clone is expanded.

- | TRBJ1-5 | TRBV15 | TRBD1 | TGTGCCACCAGCAGGTCCAGGGGGCTCGGCAATCAGCCCCAGCATTTT | CATSRSRGLGNQPQHF
- | TRBJ2-1 | TRBV7-2 | - | TGTGCCAGCAGCTCCTATCTTAATGAGCAGTTCTTC | CASSSYLNEQFF
- | TRBJ1-1 | TRBV28 | - | TGTGCCAGCAGCTCTCCTTCAGGGAGGACTGAAGCTTTCTTT | CASSSPSGRTEAFF
- | TRBJ2-1 | TRBV7-9 | TRBD2 | TGTGCCAGCAGTTCAGTCCTACTAGCGGAGAACAATGAGCAGTTCTTC | CASSSVLLAENNEQFF
- | TRBJ2-1 | TRBV7-9 | - | TGTGCCAGCAGCCCCCTGGCGGGTACAGCTTCCTACAATGAGCAGTTCTTC | CASSPLAGTASYNEQFF
- | TRBJ1-3 | TRBV10-3 | - | TGTGCCATCAGATCGAGCTCTGGAAACACCATATATTTT | CAIRSSSGNTIYF
- | TRBJ1-6 | TRBV6-5 | - | TGTGCCAGCAGTTACTCGGCCCCTAATTCACCCCTCCACTTT | CASSYSAPNSPLHF
- | TRBJ2-5 | TRBV5-1 | TRBD1 | TGCGCCAGCAGCATCGGGACAGTTCAAGAGACCCAGTACTTC | CASSIGTVQETQYF
- | TRBJ2-2 | TRBV29-1 | - | TGCAGCGGGGGTCAGAACACCGGGGAGCTGTTTTTT | CSGGQNTGELFF
- | TRBJ2-1 | TRBV7-9 | TRBD2 | TGTGCCAGCAGCTTAGTCGGGGGGGAGCAGTTCTTC | CASSLVGGEQFF
- | TRBJ2-5 | TRBV6-5 | TRBD1 | TGTGCCAGCAGTTACTCGAAGGGACAGGGGGTGGCCCAGTACTTC | CASSYSKGQGVAQYF
- | TRBJ1-2 | TRBV15 | - | TGTGCCACCAGCAGAGAACCGAGAGCTAACTATGGCTACACCTTC | CATSREPRANYGYTF
- | TRBJ1-2 | TRBV9 | - | TGTGCCAGCAGCCTTCAGTCCGGGACTAACTATGGCTACACCTTC | CASSLQSGTNYGYTF
- | TRBJ2-3 | TRBV28 | TRBD1 | TGTGCCAGCAGAAGGACAGGGGGGCAGGTAGATACGCAGTATTTT | CASRRTGGQVDTQYF
- | TRBJ2-5 | TRBV5-4 | - | TGTGCCAGCACTCAGCAGGGGGCTAGCGGACGAGAGACCCAGTACTTC | CASTQQGASGRETQYF
- | TRBJ1-3 | TRBV10-1 | TRBD1 | TGCGCCAGCAGCGCCAAGACAGGGCCGGGAAACACCATATATTTT | CASSAKTGPGNTIYF
- | TRBJ2-4 | TRBV4-1 | - | TGCGCCAGCAGCCAAGATATATCAGGGGCGAACATTCAGTACTTC | CASSQDISGANIQYF
- | TRBJ2-1 | TRBV9 | - | TGTGCCAGCAGCGTAGGTGTGTGGCAGGGATCTAATGAGCAGTTCTTC | CASSVGVWQGSNEQFF
- | TRBJ1-2 | TRBV28 | TRBD1 | TGTGCCAGCACCTCGGAGCAGGGGGTCGTGGGCTACACCTTC | CASTSEQGVVGYTF
once | TRBJ1-6 | TRBV4-2 | - | TGTGCCAGCAGCCAAGAAGGGAGCTCCTATAATTCACCCCTCCACTTT | CASSQEGSSYNSPLHF
- | TRBJ2-5 | TRBV29-1 | - | TGCAGCGTTGAAGTAGAGGCGGCGGGGTTCGGGTACTTC | CSVEVEAAGFGYF